A selection of T cell receptor beta chains follows, all from one sample in a study of early T cells in non-severe SARS-CoV-2 infection. Each CDR3 protein is one row after TCRdb ran MiXCR on the 5' RACE reads. The repertoire includes approximately 40,000 distinct CDR3 sequences, 11% of them detected once, and about 9.9% sits in the top ten. Material for sequencing was whole blood. Source of these receptors: an adult who was a healthcare worker with PCR-confirmed SARS-CoV-2 infection or an uninfected control (not recorded which). CDR3s include the opening cysteine and the closing phenylalanine or tryptophan. The D gene is left open where the match is weak. Expanded clones get a size class; other rows say once, few or many, or leave the size out.

j_call	d_call	v_call	clone_size	cdr3_aa	cdr3_nt
TRBJ1-1	NA	TRBV7-9	few	CASSLVGLTDEAFF	TGTGCCAGCAGCTTAGTTGGGCTCACGGATGAAGCTTTCTTT
TRBJ2-7	NA	TRBV24-1	NA	CATSGGALLYEQYF	TGTGCCACCAGTGGCGGGGCGTTGCTCTACGAGCAGTACTTC
TRBJ2-3	TRBD1	TRBV5-1	many	CASSWETGAPRGTDTQYF	TGCGCCAGCAGTTGGGAGACAGGGGCTCCGCGTGGGACAGATACGCAGTATTTT
TRBJ1-5	NA	TRBV7-6	NA	CASSSATDQPQHF	TGTGCCAGCAGCTCGGCGACGGATCAGCCCCAGCATTTT
TRBJ1-1	TRBD1	TRBV20-1	NA	CSARPTSGQGGSGTEAFF	TGCAGTGCTAGGCCAACCTCGGGACAGGGAGGTTCAGGCACTGAAGCTTTCTTT
TRBJ1-1	NA	TRBV11-1	few	CASSSDGALGAFF	TGTGCCAGCAGCTCCGACGGGGCCTTGGGAGCTTTCTTT
TRBJ2-7	TRBD1	TRBV5-1	NA	CASAPGTEISYEQYF	TGCGCCAGTGCTCCCGGGACAGAAATTTCCTACGAGCAGTACTTC
TRBJ2-2	NA	TRBV9	NA	CASSVRTNTGELFF	TGTGCCAGCAGCGTACGGACGAACACCGGGGAGCTGTTTTTT
TRBJ2-1	TRBD1	TRBV6-6	NA	CASSYPNGQGRGRDYNEQFF	TGTGCCAGCAGTTACCCAAACGGACAGGGAAGAGGAAGGGATTACAATGAGCAGTTCTTC
TRBJ2-7	NA	TRBV7-6	NA	CASSLVSGDEQYF	TGTGCCAGCAGCTTAGTTTCCGGGGACGAGCAGTACTTC
TRBJ1-2	NA	TRBV7-8	NA	CASSTGTGNGYTF	TGTGCCAGCAGCACCGGGACGGGGAATGGCTACACCTTC